The clone carrying this TCR beta chain has ten or more counts. This sample was taken from a study of spatial heterogeneity in lung cancer. Via MiXCR, TCRdb re-called the 5' RACE reads, giving one row per CDR3 protein. The sample shows under 40,000 distinct CDR3 sequences, about 5% of them seen only once. Trimming cost V 8 bases and J 2 bases, with 17 bases left between them. This CDR3 contains 15 residues. Documented time point: sample taken at primary tumor resection. This receptor was taken from a female donor with early-stage non-small cell lung cancer. This rearrangement joins TRBV12-3 or TRBV12-4 to TRBJ2-3; D is possibly TRBD2 (5 bases). Sequenced material: PBMCs, taken at surgery. The CDR3, as DNA: TGTGCCAGCTGGACTGCTATAGTTTTCACAGATACGCAGTATTTT. Protein product: CASWTAIVFTDTQYF.